Included here is one T cell receptor (beta chain) sequence, with context. The time point is: after dendritic cell vaccination, including at tumor progression/relapse. Fresh-frozen tumor tissue and more than two years of survival data were available for all. Looked up from germline, CDR1 is KGHSH and CDR2 is LQKENI. The CDR3 spans 15 residues. V lost 2 bases, J lost 2 bases, and 10 bases lay in between. Libraries were prepared by immunoSEQ multiplex PCR; TCRdb keeps only in-frame clonotypes and omits some of them. The sample comprises 99,000 or so clones, around 90% of which are singletons, and 2.7% rests with the top ten. This record comes from a study of glioma-infiltrating T cells after dendritic cell vaccination.

The chain carries TRBV18 and TRBJ2-1; TRBD2 is a possible D gene (5 bases). The material was blood, obtained after dendritic cell vaccination. The clonotype was recovered from a human donor with glioblastoma. This CDR3 reads CASSPYGGTYNEQFF. DNA for the CDR3: TGTGCCAGCTCACCATATGGAGGAACCTACAATGAGCAGTTCTTC.